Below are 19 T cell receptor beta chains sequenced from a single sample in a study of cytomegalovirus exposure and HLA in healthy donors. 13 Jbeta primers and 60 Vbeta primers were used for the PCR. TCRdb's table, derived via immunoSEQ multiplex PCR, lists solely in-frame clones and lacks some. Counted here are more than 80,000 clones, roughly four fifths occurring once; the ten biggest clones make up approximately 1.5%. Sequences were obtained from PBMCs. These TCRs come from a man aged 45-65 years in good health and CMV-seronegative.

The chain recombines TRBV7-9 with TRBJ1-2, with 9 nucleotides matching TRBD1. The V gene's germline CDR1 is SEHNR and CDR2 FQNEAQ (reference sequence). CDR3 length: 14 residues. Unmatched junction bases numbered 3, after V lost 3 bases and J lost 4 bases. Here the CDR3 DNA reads TGTGCCAGCAGCTTGATGGACAGGGGCTATGGCTACACCTTC. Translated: CASSLMDRGYGYTF.

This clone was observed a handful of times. The CDR3 is CASSRDPGQGDPSTYEQYF. The CDR3, as DNA: TGCGCCAGCAGCAGGGACCCGGGACAGGGGGATCCTAGCACCTACGAGCAGTACTTC. The chain carries TRBV5-1 and TRBJ2-7; 11 nucleotides match TRBD1. Germline CDR1 and CDR2: SGHRS and YFSETQ. The CDR3 contains 19 residues. With 4 bases clipped from V and 2 bases from J, the junction kept 17 bases outside the gene matches.

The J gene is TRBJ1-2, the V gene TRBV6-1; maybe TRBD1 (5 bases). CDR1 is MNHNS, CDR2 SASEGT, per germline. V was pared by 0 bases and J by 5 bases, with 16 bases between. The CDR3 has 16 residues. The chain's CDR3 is CASSEAQPTAGYGYTF. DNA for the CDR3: TGTGCCAGCAGTGAAGCCCAACCGACAGCTGGATATGGCTACACCTTC.

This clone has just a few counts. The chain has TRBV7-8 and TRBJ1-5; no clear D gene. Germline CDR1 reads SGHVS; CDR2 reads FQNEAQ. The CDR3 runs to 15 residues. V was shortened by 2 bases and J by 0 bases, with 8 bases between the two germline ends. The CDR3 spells CASSLKEHSNQPQHF. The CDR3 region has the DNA TGTGCCAGCAGCTTAAAAGAACATAGCAATCAGCCCCAGCATTTT.

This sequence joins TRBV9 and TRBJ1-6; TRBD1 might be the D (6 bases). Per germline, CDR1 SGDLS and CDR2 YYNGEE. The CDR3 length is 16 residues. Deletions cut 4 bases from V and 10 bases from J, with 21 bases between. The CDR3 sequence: CASSPREGGRGSPLHF. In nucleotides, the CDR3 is TGTGCCAGCAGCCCCAGGGAGGGGGGAAGGGGATCACCCCTCCACTTT. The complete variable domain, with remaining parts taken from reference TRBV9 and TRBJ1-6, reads DSGVTQTPKHLITATGQRVTLRCSPRSGDLSVYWYQQSLDQGLQFLIQYYNGEERAKGNILERFSAQQFPDLHSELNLSSLELGDSALYFCASSPREGGRGSPLHFGNGTRLTVT.

CDR3 in DNA: TGTGCCAGCAGCGGCGCCCCCGTCCCGGGGGGAAACACCATATATTTT. Its protein is CASSGAPVPGGNTIYF. V is TRBV9 and J is TRBJ1-3; D ambiguous. The CDR3 covers 16 residues. Germline assignment: CDR1 SGDLS and CDR2 YYNGEE. V lost 3 bases and J 4 bases, leaving 17 bases between the germline ends.

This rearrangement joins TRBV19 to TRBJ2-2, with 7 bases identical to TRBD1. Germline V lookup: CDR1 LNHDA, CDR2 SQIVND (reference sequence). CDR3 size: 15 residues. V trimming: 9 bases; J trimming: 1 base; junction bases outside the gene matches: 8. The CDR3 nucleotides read TGTGCCAGCTACAGGGGAGTGGGGAACACCGGGGAGCTGTTTTTT. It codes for CASYRGVGNTGELFF.

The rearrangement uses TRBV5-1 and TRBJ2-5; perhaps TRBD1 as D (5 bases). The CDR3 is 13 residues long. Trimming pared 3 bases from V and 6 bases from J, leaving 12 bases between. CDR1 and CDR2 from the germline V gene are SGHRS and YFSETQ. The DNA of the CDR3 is TGCGCCAGCAGCTCGAGGACAAGTCAGACCCAGTACTTC. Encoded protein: CASSSRTSQTQYF.

DNA for the CDR3: TGTGCCAGCAGCCCCAGGAGGGAGACCCAGTACTTC. It encodes CASSPRRETQYF. The chain is built from TRBV27 and TRBJ2-5; D may be TRBD2 (5 bases). This CDR3 contains 12 residues. Trimming removed 6 bases at V and 5 bases at J, with 10 bases between. Germline CDR1 is MNHEY and CDR2 is SMNVEV (reference sequence).

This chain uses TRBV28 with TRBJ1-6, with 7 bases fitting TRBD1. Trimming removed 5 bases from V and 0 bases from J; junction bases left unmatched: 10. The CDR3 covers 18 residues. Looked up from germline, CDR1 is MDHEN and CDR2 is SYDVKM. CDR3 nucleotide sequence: TGTGCCAGCAGTCCCCCCAGACAGGGAAGCTCCTATAATTCACCCCTCCACTTT. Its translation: CASSPPRQGSSYNSPLHF.

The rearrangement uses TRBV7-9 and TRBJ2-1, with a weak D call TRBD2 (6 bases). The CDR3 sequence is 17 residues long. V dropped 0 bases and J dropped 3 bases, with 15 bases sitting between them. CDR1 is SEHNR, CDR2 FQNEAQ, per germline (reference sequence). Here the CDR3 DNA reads TGTGCCAGCAGCTTAGCGTCGGGGCTAGCGAACTACAATGAGCAGTTCTTC. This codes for CASSLASGLANYNEQFF.

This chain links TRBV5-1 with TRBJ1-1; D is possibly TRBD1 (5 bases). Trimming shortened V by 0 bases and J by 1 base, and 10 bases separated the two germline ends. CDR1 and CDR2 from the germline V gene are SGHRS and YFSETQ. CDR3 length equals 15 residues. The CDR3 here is CASSLGGQGNTEAFF. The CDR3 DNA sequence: TGCGCCAGCAGCTTGGGGGGCCAGGGGAACACTGAAGCTTTCTTT.

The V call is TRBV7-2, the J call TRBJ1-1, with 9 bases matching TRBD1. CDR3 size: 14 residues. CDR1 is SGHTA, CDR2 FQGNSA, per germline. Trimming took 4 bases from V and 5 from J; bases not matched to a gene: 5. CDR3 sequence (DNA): TGTGCCAGCAGCTCTTGGACAGGGGAAACTGAAGCTTTCTTT. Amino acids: CASSSWTGETEAFF.

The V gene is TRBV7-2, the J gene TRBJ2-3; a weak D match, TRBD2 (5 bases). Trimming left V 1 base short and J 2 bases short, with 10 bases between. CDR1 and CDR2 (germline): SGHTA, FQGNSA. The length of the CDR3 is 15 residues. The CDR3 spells CASSLERGDTDTQYF. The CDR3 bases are TGTGCCAGCAGCTTAGAACGGGGAGACACAGATACGCAGTATTTT.

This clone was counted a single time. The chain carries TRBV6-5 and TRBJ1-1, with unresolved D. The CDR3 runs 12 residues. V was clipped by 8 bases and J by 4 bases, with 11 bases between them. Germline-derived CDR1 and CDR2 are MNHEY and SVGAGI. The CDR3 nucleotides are TGTGCCAGCCGTGGGCCTCTCACTGAAGCTTTCTTT. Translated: CASRGPLTEAFF.

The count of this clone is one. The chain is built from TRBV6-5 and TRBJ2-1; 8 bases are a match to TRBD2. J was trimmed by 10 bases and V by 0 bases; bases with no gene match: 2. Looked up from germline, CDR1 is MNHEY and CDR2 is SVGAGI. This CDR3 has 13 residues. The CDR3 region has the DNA TGTGCCAGCAGTTACTCTGGACTAGCAGAGCAGTTCTTC. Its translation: CASSYSGLAEQFF.

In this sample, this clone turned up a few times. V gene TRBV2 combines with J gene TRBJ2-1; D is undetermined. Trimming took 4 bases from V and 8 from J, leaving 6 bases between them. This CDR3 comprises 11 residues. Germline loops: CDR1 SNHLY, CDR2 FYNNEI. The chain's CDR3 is CASSVRDEQFF. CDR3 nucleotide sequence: TGTGCCAGCAGTGTTCGGGATGAGCAGTTCTTC.

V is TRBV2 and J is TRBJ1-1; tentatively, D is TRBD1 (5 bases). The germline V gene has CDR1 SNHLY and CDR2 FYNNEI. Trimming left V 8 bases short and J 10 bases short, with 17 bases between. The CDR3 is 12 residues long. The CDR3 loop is CASEGFIGGAFF. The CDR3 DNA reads TGTGCCAGCGAGGGCTTTATCGGGGGAGCTTTCTTT. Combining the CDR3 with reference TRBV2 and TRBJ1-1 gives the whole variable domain EPEVTQTPSHQVTQMGQEVILRCVPISNHLYFYWYRQILGQKVEFLVSFYNNEISEKSEIFDDQFSVERPDGSNFTLKIRSTKLEDSAMYFCASEGFIGGAFFGQGTRLTVV.

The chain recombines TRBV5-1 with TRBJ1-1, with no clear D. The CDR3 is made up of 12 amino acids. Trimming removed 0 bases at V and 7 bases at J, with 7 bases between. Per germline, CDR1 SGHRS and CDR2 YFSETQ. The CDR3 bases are TGCGCCAGCAGCTTGGCCGAGAGTGAAGCTTTCTTT. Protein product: CASSLAESEAFF.